The clone carrying this TCR beta chain was seen a handful of times. Antigen: not known. Barcoded TCR alpha and TCR beta cDNA libraries with UMIs came from 5'RACE using constant-segment primers. TCRdb used MiXCR to reprocess the 5' RACE reads, holding one entry per CDR3 protein. Of 400,000 or so distinct CDR3 sequences listed, around 20% are singletons. This entry belongs to a study of T-cell memory formation after mild COVID-19. Notes on the study in general: The study found contracting CD4+ clones mainly in CM and EM and contracting CD8+ clones in EMRA.

The specimen sequenced was PBMCs or a T cell subset sorted from them (not recorded which). This receptor was identified in an adult woman who had mild COVID-19 (a few samples of this study predate the infection). Cell type and time point are not known.

The CDR3 sequence is CASSLGPGGVGYTF. For the CDR3, the DNA is TGTGCCAGCAGTTTAGGCCCCGGAGGGGTAGGCTACACCTTC. This chain links TRBV12-3 or TRBV12-4 with TRBJ1-2; tentatively, D is TRBD1 (5 bases). The CDR3 has 14 amino acids. With 1 base removed from V and 8 bases from J, the gap between germline ends came to 14 bases.